This TCR beta chain was sequenced for a study of CD8 T cells in Susac syndrome (dated by TCRdb to between 2019 and 2020). Broadly, across the study: Repertoire sequencing was used to test whether CD8+ T cell activation and differentiation in Susac syndrome was antigen driven. CD8+ T cell repertoire clonality was compared between 12 healthy donors, approximately 14 Susac syndrome patients and around 15 multiple sclerosis patients.

RNA was extracted using the RNeasy kit, and roughly 0.5 to 1 ug of the RNA was reverse transcribed with random hexamers. The immunoSEQ multiplex PCR assay, which covers 54 Vbeta and 13 Jbeta segments, was used to amplify TCR beta CDR3 regions. PCR amplification bias was corrected using a synthetic template baseline for primer optimization and computational correction. In the source study's methods: Reads were assigned to V, D and J genes according to IMGT and analyzed in immunoSEQ Analyzer, with only productive sequences retained. Clonality was calculated as one minus the Shannon entropy normalized by log2 of the number of productive unique sequences. For each patient and control, public and private clones were evaluated within the 100 most prevalent clones. Susac-specific clones were defined as absent from healthy and MS cohorts, 850 to 1,300 published viral clones and other ImmuneACCESS disease sequences. The public reads were reprocessed in TCRdb via fastp at Q25 and MiXCR, keeping in-frame beta chains. Every entry covers one CDR3 protein and lists the most common genes and DNA from its rows. Clone size and V and J calls follow TCRdb, not the original study. Counted in this sample were roughly 67,000 distinct CDR3 sequences; less than 95% of them appeared once. The ten most abundant clones make up approximately 0.38% of the sample.

General conclusions and limits of the study: The number of individuals in the TCR sequencing and HLA analysis was recognized as being relatively small.

Peripheral blood CD8+ and CD4+ T cells from healthy donors, Susac syndrome patients and multiple sclerosis patients were profiled by high-throughput TCR beta sequencing. Multiple sclerosis controls were treatment-naive patients with stable or active relapsing-remitting disease fulfilling revised McDonald criteria. Bulk CD8+ and CD4+ T cells were purified magnetically by negative isolation, whereas CD8+ TEMRA cells were enriched by FACS. Blood was collected in EDTA tubes and processed within 24 hours, with PBMCs isolated through density gradient centrifugation. PBMCs intended for TCR sequencing were cryopreserved in liquid nitrogen and thawed later in a water bath at 37 degrees C. The sorted or isolated CD4+, CD8+ and CD8+ TEMRA cells reached a purity of at least 90%. In the case of this clonotype: Its antigen specificity is not known. The sample holds no much larger clone one base away, and base qualities are not on file.

The specimen was CD8+ T cells from PBMCs. The sequence derives from a human donor with multiple sclerosis.

Read as DNA, the sequence is TGCGCCAGCAGCTGGCCCTTCGAGGGGAGCTCCTACAATGAGCAGTTCTTC. The translation is CASSWPFEGSSYNEQFF. Recombination connected TRBV5-1 to TRBJ2-1, with the D call perhaps TRBD1 or TRBD2, as 5 bases match in each case. The CDR3, cysteine through phenylalanine, is 17 amino acids long. CDR3 DNA only is kept here, 51 bases in frame from base 1. CDR1 SGHRS and CDR2 YFSETQ were looked up in the germline V gene. The germline ends are 16 bases apart after V is trimmed by 3 bases and J by 0 bases.